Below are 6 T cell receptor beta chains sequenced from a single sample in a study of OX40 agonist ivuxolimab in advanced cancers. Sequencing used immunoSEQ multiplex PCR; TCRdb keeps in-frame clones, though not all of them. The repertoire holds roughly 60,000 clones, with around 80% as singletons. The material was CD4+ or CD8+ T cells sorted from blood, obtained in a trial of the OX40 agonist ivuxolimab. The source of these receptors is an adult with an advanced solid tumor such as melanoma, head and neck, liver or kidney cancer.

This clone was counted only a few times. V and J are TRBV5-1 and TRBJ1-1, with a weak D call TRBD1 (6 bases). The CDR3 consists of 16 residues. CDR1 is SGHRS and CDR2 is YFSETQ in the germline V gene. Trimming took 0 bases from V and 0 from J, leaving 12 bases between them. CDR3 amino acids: CASSLDGGGMNTEAFF. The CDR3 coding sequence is TGCGCCAGCAGCTTGGACGGGGGCGGCATGAACACTGAAGCTTTCTTT.

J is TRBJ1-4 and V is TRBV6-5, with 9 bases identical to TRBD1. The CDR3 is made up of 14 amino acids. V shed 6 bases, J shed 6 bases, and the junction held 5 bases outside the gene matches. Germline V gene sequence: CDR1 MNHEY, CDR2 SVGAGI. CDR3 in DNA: TGTGCCAGCAGCAATCGACAGGGGGATGAAAAACTGTTTTTT. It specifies CASSNRQGDEKLFF.

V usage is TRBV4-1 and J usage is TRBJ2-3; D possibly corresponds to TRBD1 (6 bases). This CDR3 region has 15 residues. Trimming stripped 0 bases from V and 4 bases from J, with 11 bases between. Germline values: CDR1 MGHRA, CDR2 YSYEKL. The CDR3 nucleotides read TGCGCCAGCAGCCAAGAGGGGGCAGGGCCAGATACGCAGTATTTT. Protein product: CASSQEGAGPDTQYF.

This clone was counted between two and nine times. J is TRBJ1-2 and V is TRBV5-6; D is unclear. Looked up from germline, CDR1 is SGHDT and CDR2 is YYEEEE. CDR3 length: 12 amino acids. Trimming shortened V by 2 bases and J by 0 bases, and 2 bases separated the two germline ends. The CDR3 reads CASSLANYGYTF. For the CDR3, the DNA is TGTGCCAGCAGCTTAGCTAACTATGGCTACACCTTC.

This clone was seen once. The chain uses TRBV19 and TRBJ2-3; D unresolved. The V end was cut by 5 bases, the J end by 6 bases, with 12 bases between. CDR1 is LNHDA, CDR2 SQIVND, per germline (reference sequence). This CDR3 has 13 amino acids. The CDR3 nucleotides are TGTGCCAGTAGTGGGCCCTTCCTCGATACGCAGTATTTT. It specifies CASSGPFLDTQYF.

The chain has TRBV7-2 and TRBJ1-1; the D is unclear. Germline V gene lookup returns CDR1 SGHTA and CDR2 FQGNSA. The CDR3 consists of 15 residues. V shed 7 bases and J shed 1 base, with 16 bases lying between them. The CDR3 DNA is TGTGCCAGCACCTCGAGTAGGGCGGAGAACACTGAAGCTTTCTTT. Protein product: CASTSSRAENTEAFF.